One T cell receptor (beta chain) is described in this entry. There is no known antigen for this receptor. No qualities accompany the bases; no much larger clone lies one base away. CDR1 and CDR2 are read off the germline V gene (reference sequence) as LNHNV and YYDKDF. V was cut back by 2 bases and J by 3 bases, leaving a gap of 10 bases between them. The CDR3 covers 14 residues, taking in both the cysteine and the phenylalanine. Only the CDR3 part of the read is kept: 42 bases, read in frame from the first base. The library came from PCR. At the Johns Hopkins FTIC core, DNA from the cultured CD4+ T cells underwent TCR sequencing with the Oncomine TCR Beta short-read assay. The QIAamp micro DNA kit was used to extract genomic DNA from the cultured CD4+ T cells. Oncomine TCR Beta libraries from cultured CD4+ T cells were pooled with unique dual indexes and sequenced on an Illumina iSeq 100. The authors processed their data as follows. Non-productive sequences were removed, and CDR3s that did not start with C, did not end with F or W, or were shorter than 7 amino acids were discarded. The MANAFEST web application was used to identify antigen-specific clonotypes by comparing peptide-stimulated wells against reference wells and other culture wells. An FDR below 0.05, an odds ratio above 5, and a productive frequency above 0.1% in at least two of three replicate wells were required for clones to be considered positive. Clonotypes that were significantly expanded in both SARS-CoV-2 spike wells and at least one common cold coronavirus spike condition were defined as cross-reactive. CDR3 homology was assessed with Levenshtein distances (stringdist) and unrooted phylogenetic trees (ape) in R version 3.6.1. In-frame beta chains were kept once TCRdb had trimmed the public reads at Q25 with fastp and called clones with MiXCR. Each CDR3 protein appears once, grouped with its most common genes and DNA. V and J calls and clone size were set by TCRdb, not the authors. The sample table contains 20,000 to 30,000 distinct CDR3 sequences; only one count was recorded for 40% to 55% of them. Roughly 4% of the sample is taken by the ten largest.

The time point label for this specimen denotes: late sampling 161 to 241 days after vaccination in three convalescent patients. The treatment or condition label for this specimen denotes: roughly ten-day PBMC culture with coronavirus spike peptide pools or control peptides (ViraFEST assay). To expand antigen-specific T cells with peptide pools and then pick out the expanded clonotypes through TCR sequencing, the study relied on the ViraFEST assay. The convalescent patients' positive SARS-CoV-2 PCR tests fell between March and December 2020, which was before the Alpha, Beta and Delta variants emerged in the United States. Each well held two million PBMCs cultured with approximately 9.1 ug/ml peptide pools in IMDM containing approximately 5% human AB serum and 7.5 to 10 IU/ml IL-2. Half of the culture medium was replaced with fresh IL-2-containing medium on days 3 and 7. After around 11 days of culture, CD4+ T cells were isolated by negative selection with the EasySep CD4+ T cell isolation kit. Ficoll-Paque Plus gradient centrifugation was used to isolate PBMCs from whole blood, and the isolated PBMCs were then either used fresh or cryopreserved at -140C. Culture conditions were generally each tested in triplicate wells.

The data stem from a study of vaccination and CD4 T cells after COVID-19 (dated by TCRdb to 2021 to 2024). About the investigation overall: Convalescent patients had a positive SARS-CoV-2 result on nasal swab PCR, and of these patients, nine had mild disease and one had severe disease. In the convalescent cohort there were six males and four females, among whom were two Hispanic individuals, seven Caucasians, two Asians and one multiracial person. Each participant got two doses of either the Pfizer-BioNTech BNT162b2 vaccine (n=8) or the Moderna mRNA-1273 vaccine (n=2). Post-COVID blood samples from convalescent patients were collected a median of 101 days after diagnosis, with a range of roughly 30 to 161 days. Post-vaccine blood samples were obtained a median of about 72 days after the second vaccine dose, with a range of roughly 14 to 241 days. Three convalescent patients gave samples both early after vaccination (day 14) and late after vaccination (days 161 to 241). Culture stimuli were overlapping spike peptide pools from SARS-CoV-2 and from the common cold coronaviruses HCoV-NL63, HCoV-OC43 and HCoV-229E. Control cultures received a CEFX viral epitope pool as the positive control, an HIV-1 Nef peptide pool as the negative control, or no peptide. The spike-specific CD4+ TCR repertoire was compared before and after mRNA vaccination in 10 to 11 COVID-19 convalescent patients and a few infection-naive healthy vaccine recipients.

Results and caveats for the whole study, not just this receptor: In convalescent patients, a median around 90% of post-vaccine SARS-CoV-2-reactive clones were detected only after vaccination, and vaccine-specific priming was suggested by this finding. Relatively few convalescent patients were included in the study, and early timepoints after natural infection were not analyzed. In convalescent patients, nearly all vaccine-specific clones (304 of 307) were found to be mono-reactive for SARS-CoV-2 spike rather than cross-reactive with common cold coronaviruses. An increase in the median number of SARS-CoV-2-reactive clonotypes from approximately 20 after infection to some 40 after vaccination was observed, but the change was not found to be significant.

The sample was CD4+ T cells from blood, cultured in vitro, taken about 7 months after SARS-CoV-2 vaccination. This sequence was found in a human donor who had recovered from COVID-19. The rearrangement joined TRBV15 to TRBJ2-5; the D gene is unclear. The CDR3 amino acid sequence is: CATSRIWAEETQYF. The sequenced DNA: TGTGCCACCAGCAGAATTTGGGCAGAAGAGACCCAGTACTTC.